A selection of T cell receptor beta chains follows, all from one sample in a study of blood T cell repertoires in COVID-19. Sequencing was performed with immunoSEQ multiplex PCR; in TCRdb, only in-frame clones are kept and a portion is missing. The table has 200,000 to 300,000 clones, more than 85% seen once. The sequencing input was peripheral blood. The receptors come from a person aged 18 to 35 with COVID-19, enrolled during active disease. Both conserved end residues are part of each CDR3. The D gene is left open where the match is weak. Clone size, where shown, is once, few, many, or a class for clones that have expanded.

clone_size: -
j_call: TRBJ2-7
d_call: -
v_call: TRBV20-1
cdr3_nt: TGCAGTGCTAGCCTATCCTACGAGCAGTACTTC
cdr3_aa: CSASLSYEQYF

clone_size: -
j_call: TRBJ1-5
d_call: -
v_call: TRBV28
cdr3_nt: TGTGCCAGCAGTTTAAGGGGATTGGAGCCCCAGCATTTT
cdr3_aa: CASSLRGLEPQHF

clone_size: -
j_call: TRBJ1-2
d_call: -
v_call: TRBV19
cdr3_nt: TGTGCCAGTAGGCCCTCGCACGCGAGCGTTTATGGCTACACCTTC
cdr3_aa: CASRPSHASVYGYTF

clone_size: -
j_call: TRBJ2-3
d_call: -
v_call: TRBV11-2
cdr3_nt: TGTGCCAGCAGCGGGAGGCCCACAGATACGCAGTATTTT
cdr3_aa: CASSGRPTDTQYF

clone_size: -
j_call: TRBJ2-1
d_call: TRBD2
v_call: TRBV24-1
cdr3_nt: TGTGCCACCAGTGTCTCCGGGACTAGCGGGAGGGGTGAGCAGTTCTTC
cdr3_aa: CATSVSGTSGRGEQFF

clone_size: -
j_call: TRBJ1-6
d_call: TRBD1
v_call: TRBV27
cdr3_nt: TGTGCCAGCAGCCAGGGGGTCTCTTCACCCCTCCACTTT
cdr3_aa: CASSQGVSSPLHF

clone_size: -
j_call: TRBJ1-1
d_call: -
v_call: TRBV2
cdr3_nt: TGTGCCAGCAGCGCGATTCCGGGACACCTAGAACCGGAAGCTTTCTTT
cdr3_aa: CASSAIPGHLEPEAFF

clone_size: -
j_call: TRBJ1-2
d_call: TRBD1
v_call: TRBV2
cdr3_nt: TGTGCCAGCAGAGTGACAGGGGGGACTGGCTACACCTTC
cdr3_aa: CASRVTGGTGYTF

clone_size: -
j_call: TRBJ2-1
d_call: -
v_call: TRBV2
cdr3_nt: TGTGCCAGCAGTGGAGTTAATGAGCAGTTCTTC
cdr3_aa: CASSGVNEQFF

clone_size: -
j_call: TRBJ1-5
d_call: -
v_call: TRBV2
cdr3_nt: TGTGCCAGCAGTCCTCTACAGGGTAGCCAGCCCCAGCATTTT
cdr3_aa: CASSPLQGSQPQHF

clone_size: -
j_call: TRBJ2-5
d_call: -
v_call: TRBV7-9
cdr3_nt: TGTGCCACCCAAGCCCCGGGAGCCCAAGAGACCCAGTACTTC
cdr3_aa: CATQAPGAQETQYF

clone_size: -
j_call: TRBJ1-1
d_call: -
v_call: TRBV7-9
cdr3_nt: TGTGCCAGCAGCTTAGCGGAATTGACTCGGGGGTTAACTGAAGCTTTCTTT
cdr3_aa: CASSLAELTRGLTEAFF

clone_size: -
j_call: TRBJ1-2
d_call: -
v_call: TRBV12-3/TRBV12-4
cdr3_nt: TGTGCCAGCACCCAAGACAGAGCCTATGGCTACACCTTC
cdr3_aa: CASTQDRAYGYTF

clone_size: few
j_call: TRBJ1-2
d_call: -
v_call: TRBV9
cdr3_nt: TGTGCCAGCAGCGTAGACAGGGTCGGCTATGGCTACACCTTC
cdr3_aa: CASSVDRVGYGYTF